This TCR beta chain appears in the sequencing data of a study of blood T cells in healthy people across ages. In germline, CDR1 is SGHRS, CDR2 YFSETQ. The CDR3 totals 14 residues. Trimming at V came to 5 bases and at J to 2 bases, leaving 4 bases not matched to a gene. Findings and caveats of the study: Whereas aged donors had fewer naive CD4+ cells, long-lived donors had more of them and higher diversity.

For the second PCR, which ran for about 6 to 12 cycles, a sample-barcoded 5' primer and a J-beta primer mix were used. TCRdb reprocessed the 5' RACE reads via MiXCR and lists one record per CDR3 protein. The table includes 1.5 million to 1.9 million distinct CDR3 sequences, under 55% detected once. As for this clonotype: Its antigen is unidentified. The CDR3 does not end in the conserved phenylalanine or tryptophan, so this is likely a read error.

The clonotype was recovered from a woman aged 18-29 years in good health. The chain recombines TRBV5-1 with TRBJ2-1; 7 positions match TRBD2. Sequenced input: blood. This CDR3 is CASSPSGAYNEQFS. The CDR3 DNA reads TGCGCCAGCAGTCCAAGCGGGGCCTACAATGAGCAGTTCTCC.